The TCR beta chain described here comes from a study of blood T cell repertoires in COVID-19. Turning to the study itself: Whether acute or convalescent, the COVID-19 samples came from the United States, Italy and Spain. The cDNA or gDNA used as material had been derived from T cells, B-cell-depleted T cells, or PBMCs.

Original analysis: Cell counts per sample came from amplifying reference gene primers. TCRdb keeps only in-frame clones here, not all; method: immunoSEQ multiplex PCR. The V and J calls and clone size were taken over from that table, and D and trimming were inferred from the DNA. The table records about 54,000 clones, 75% to 95% of them present only once. There are 15 residues in the CDR3. With 5 bases clipped from V and 7 bases from J, the junction kept 8 bases outside the gene matches. Germline values: CDR1 MNHNY, CDR2 SVGAGI (reference sequence). The genes are TRBV6-6 and TRBJ1-4, with 9 positions matching TRBD1. Sequenced sample: peripheral blood. The clonotype originates from a woman between 40 and 50 years old with active COVID-19. CDR3 nucleotides: TGTGCCAGCAGTCCTCCGGGACAGGGCCGTGAAAAACTGTTTTTT. It yields the protein CASSPPGQGREKLFF.